The clone carrying this TCR beta chain showed up just once. The antigen is undetermined. The data were taken from a study of shared clonotypes between healthy human individuals. Notes on the study in general: Naive CD4 clonotypes overlapped across a few donors at roughly 5.1%.

In the study's own analysis: Junction-only sequences without quality scores were provided by ImmunoSEQ, so filtering was different. TCRdb's table, derived via immunoSEQ multiplex PCR, lists solely in-frame clones and lacks some. D and trimming come from the DNA, and the V and J calls and clone size come from that table. Of approximately 2.5 million clones in the sample, about 92% were seen once. Trimming shortened V by 2 bases and J by 3 bases, and 10 bases separated the two germline ends. The CDR3 is 13 amino acids. Per the germline V gene, CDR1 is GTSNPN and CDR2 is SVGIG (reference sequence). The chain is built from TRBV30 and TRBJ1-2, with D unresolved. The clonotype originates from a man between 18 and 35 years old in good health. Sequencing was done on a sample of naive CD4+ T cells sorted from blood. As for subset: CD45RA+ positively selected. Here the CDR3 DNA reads TGTGCCTGGAGTCCGACACTGGACTATGGCTACACCTTC. This gives the protein CAWSPTLDYGYTF.